The source of this T cell receptor (beta chain) is a study of metastatic and nonmetastatic thyroid tumors. The wider study: Repertoires from malignant and benign thyroid patients were compared across blood and tumor or nodule tissue. Study-level points and caveats: It was reportedly found that TCR beta diversity was significantly higher in malignant thyroid tumors than in benign nodules, a difference seen in both blood and tumor samples.

Original data processing: Across clinicopathological groups, CDR3 differences served as the basis for building a distant-metastasis classifier for papillary thyroid cancer. TCRdb reanalyzed the PCR reads via MiXCR. V and J calls and clone size were set by TCRdb, not the authors. The table lists 5,500 to 8,000 clones, roughly a third of them singletons. Concerning this clone itself: Its specificity is not known.

The junction had 6 bases not matched to a gene; V was cut back by 6 bases and J by 10 bases. Germline lookup yields CDR1 KGHSH and CDR2 LQKENI. The CDR3 sequence is 12 residues long. Thyroid surgery was preceded by no treatment in any patient. J is TRBJ2-1 and V is TRBV18; 7 nucleotides line up with TRBD1. This receptor was obtained from a female donor with papillary thyroid cancer or a benign thyroid nodule (not recorded which). Some clones in this sample may be carry-over from other donors' samples. Sample: tumor tissue. This CDR3 is CASSTRGGEQFF. CDR3 sequence (DNA): TGTGCCAGCTCTACCAGAGGGGGCGAGCAGTTCTTC.